The T cell receptor beta chain described here comes from a study of blood T cell repertoires in COVID-19. Study overall: Acute and convalescent COVID-19 samples came from the United States, Italy and Spain.

Method: immunoSEQ multiplex PCR; TCRdb's copy keeps in-frame clones and lacks some. This table has a few hundred thousand clones, more than 65% appearing once. Sequenced material: peripheral blood. This clonotype originated in a woman of 80 years or more with acute or convalescent COVID-19.

DNA of the CDR3: TGTGCCAGCAGCCCCTCAGGGGGGCCAATTTTAGATACGCAGTATTTT. Its translation: CASSPSGGPILDTQYF. This sequence joins TRBV4-2 and TRBJ2-3, with a tentative D call TRBD1 (7 bases). The V end was cut by 4 bases, the J end by 5 bases, with 19 bases between. Germline V gives CDR1 LGHNA, CDR2 YNFKEQ. The CDR3 contains 16 residues.